A single sample is the source of the 3 T cell receptor beta chains below, sequenced in a study of shared clonotypes between healthy human individuals. Clones were sequenced by immunoSEQ multiplex PCR, and TCRdb holds only the in-frame ones, with some missing. Here the sample spans around 1 million clones, over 60% being singletons. The sample was memory CD4+ T cells sorted from blood. Regarding subset: CD45RA-negative fraction. The receptor source for this set is a man aged 18 to 30 in good health.

The rearrangement uses TRBV5-1 and TRBJ2-2; D remains unclear. This CDR3 is 16 amino acids long. The V end lost 4 bases, the J end lost 4 bases, and 17 bases lay between the germline ends. CDR1 and CDR2 (germline): SGHRS, YFSETQ. CDR3 region: CASSPGASRGTGELFF. Here the CDR3 DNA reads TGCGCCAGCAGCCCAGGAGCGAGCCGTGGCACCGGGGAGCTGTTTTTT.

Worth noting for this clone: Distinct nucleotide sequences in the sample also encode this CDR3. The V and J genes are TRBV6-1 and TRBJ1-1, with D possibly matching TRBD1 (5 bases). Between the trimmed V and J ends, which lost 4 bases and 1 base, there was a span of 7 bases. CDR1 MNHNS and CDR2 SASEGT come from the germline V gene. This CDR3 contains 13 residues. The DNA for the CDR3 is TGTGCCAGCAGTGCGACAGCGAACACTGAAGCTTTCTTT. This gives the protein CASSATANTEAFF.

The V and J genes are TRBV30 and TRBJ1-1; D is possibly TRBD1 (6 bases). Germline CDR1 and CDR2: GTSNPN and SVGIG (reference sequence). This CDR3 contains 14 residues. V lost 8 bases and J lost 2, with 18 bases in between. CDR3 sequence: CAGNAAGANTEAFF. As DNA, the CDR3 is TGTGCCGGGAACGCGGCAGGGGCTAACACTGAAGCTTTCTTT.